This T cell receptor beta chain was retrieved from a study of T cells in Graves' hyperthyroidism and ophthalmopathy. General study findings and limits: Blood also showed most of the thyroid clonotypes that were expanded above 0.001.

Using RNA transcripts as the source, TCR beta CDR3 regions were amplified. An initial round of RT-PCR targeting the TCR CDR3 relied on the HTBI primer set. TCRdb independently ran MiXCR on the multiplex PCR reads; one entry per CDR3 protein. The sample carries over 250,000 distinct CDR3 sequences, 20% to 30% recorded once. This clonotype was counted many times. The antigen is undetermined. Germline V gene data show CDR1 as MNHEY and CDR2 as SMNVEV (reference sequence). The CDR3 length is 16 residues. Trimming removed 8 bases at V and 0 bases at J, with 17 bases between. Sequenced sample: blood. This sequence originates from a man aged 35 to 55 with Graves' hyperthyroidism that later progressed to Graves' ophthalmopathy. V gene TRBV27 combines with J gene TRBJ1-5; D is unresolved. Here the CDR3 reads CASVVWGAYSNQPQHF. In DNA form, the CDR3 reads TGTGCCAGCGTCGTCTGGGGAGCATATAGCAATCAGCCCCAGCATTTT.